This T cell receptor (beta chain) was identified in a study of beta chain features in type 1 diabetes. As every portion of the isolated RNA was reverse transcribed, the sequencing read expressed TCRB transcripts. Some clones are missing from TCRdb's copy, which holds only in-frame ones; the method was immunoSEQ multiplex PCR. The repertoire holds 160,000 or so clones, with roughly 59% as singletons. Sorting with CD45RO/CCR7/CD25/CD127/CD95/CD27 yielded naive, central memory, regulatory and stem-like memory CD4+ cells. Study conclusions and caveats: A closer apparent resemblance between naive, central memory and Treg TCRB repertoires was seen in patients than in healthy donors. Researchers report that Type 1 diabetes patients had moderately but significantly shorter TCRB CDR3s across all four CD4+ subsets.

For this clone: Its antigen remains unidentified.

Germline V lookup: CDR1 LGHNA, CDR2 YSLEER. CDR3 length equals 13 residues. V gave up 1 base and J gave up 1 base, with 4 bases separating them. V gene TRBV4-3 combines with J gene TRBJ1-1, with D unresolved. Sequencing was carried out using naive CD4+ T cells from blood. The sequence was obtained from a man in his thirties or forties with type 1 diabetes. CDR3 protein: CASSQVRNTEAFF. As DNA, the CDR3 is TGCGCCAGCAGCCAAGTCCGGAACACTGAAGCTTTCTTT.